The present T cell receptor (beta chain) was sequenced within a study of cytomegalovirus exposure and HLA in healthy donors. Points from the study as a whole: The authors reported that TCR beta sequences could predict HLA-A and HLA-B alleles. These predictions were accurate for most subjects in the first cohort. Many donors carried some public TCRs, although rarity characterized most TCR sequences. Several V segments, TRBV6-2 and TRBV6-3 among them, could not be told apart and were dropped. The authors later found most CMV-associated TCR beta chains appeared HLA-restricted.

The CDR3 covers 11 residues. Trimming stripped 4 bases from V and 5 bases from J, with 9 bases between. The germline gives CDR1 DFQATT, CDR2 SNEGSKA (reference sequence). Primers: 60 Vbeta forward and 13 Jbeta reverse. Some clones are missing from TCRdb's copy, which holds only in-frame ones; the method was immunoSEQ multiplex PCR. The sample includes 95,000 to 110,000 clones, 10% of them seen just once. A remark on this clone: Antigen: not known.

Input material: PBMCs. The receptor was derived from a man aged 35-49 years in good health and CMV-seropositive. V and J are TRBV20-1 and TRBJ2-7, with a tentative D call TRBD1 (6 bases). The CDR3 sequence is CSATTGNEQYF. CDR3 coding DNA: TGCAGTGCTACGACAGGTAACGAGCAGTACTTC.